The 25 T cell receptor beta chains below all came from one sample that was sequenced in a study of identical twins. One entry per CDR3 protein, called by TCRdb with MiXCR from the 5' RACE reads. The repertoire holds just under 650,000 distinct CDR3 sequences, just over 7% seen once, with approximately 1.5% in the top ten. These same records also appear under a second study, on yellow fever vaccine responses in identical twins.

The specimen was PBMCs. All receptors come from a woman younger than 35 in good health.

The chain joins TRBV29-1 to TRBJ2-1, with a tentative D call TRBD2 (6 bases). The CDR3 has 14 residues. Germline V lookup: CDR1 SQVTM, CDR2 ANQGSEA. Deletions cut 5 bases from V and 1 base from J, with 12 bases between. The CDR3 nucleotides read TGCAGCGTTCCTAGGGGAGGATCCTACAATGAGCAGTTCTTC. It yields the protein CSVPRGGSYNEQFF.

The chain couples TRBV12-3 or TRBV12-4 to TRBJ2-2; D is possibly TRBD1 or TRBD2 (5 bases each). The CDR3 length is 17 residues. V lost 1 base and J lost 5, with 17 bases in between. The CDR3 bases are TGTGCCAGCAGTTTAGATACGGCTACCTGGGGGACCGGGGAGCTGTTTTTT. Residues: CASSLDTATWGTGELFF.

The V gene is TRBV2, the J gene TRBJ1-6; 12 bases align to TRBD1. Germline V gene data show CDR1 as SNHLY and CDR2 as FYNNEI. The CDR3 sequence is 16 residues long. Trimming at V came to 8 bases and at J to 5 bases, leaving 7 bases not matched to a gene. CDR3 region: CASGGQGAVNNSPLHF. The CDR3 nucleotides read TGTGCCAGCGGGGGACAGGGGGCGGTTAATAATTCACCCCTCCACTTT.

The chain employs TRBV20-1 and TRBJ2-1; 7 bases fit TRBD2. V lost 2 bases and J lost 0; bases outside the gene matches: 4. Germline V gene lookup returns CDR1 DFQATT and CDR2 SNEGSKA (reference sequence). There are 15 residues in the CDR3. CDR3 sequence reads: CSARRGGSSYNEQFF. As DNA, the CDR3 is TGCAGTGCTAGACGAGGCGGGAGCTCCTACAATGAGCAGTTCTTC.

The CDR3 here is CASSLEPRVEQFF. The CDR3 nucleotides are TGTGCCAGCAGTTTAGAGCCCAGGGTTGAGCAGTTCTTC. The chain uses TRBV12-3 or TRBV12-4 and TRBJ2-1; the D gene is possibly TRBD1 (5 bases). The germline V and J ends were trimmed by 1 base and 9 bases, with 10 bases remaining between them. This CDR3 is built from 13 residues.

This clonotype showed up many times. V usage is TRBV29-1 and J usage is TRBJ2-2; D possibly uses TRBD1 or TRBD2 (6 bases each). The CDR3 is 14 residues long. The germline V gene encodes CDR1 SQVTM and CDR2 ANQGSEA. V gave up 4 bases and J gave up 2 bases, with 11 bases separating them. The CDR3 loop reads CSVARGTNTGELFF. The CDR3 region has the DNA TGCAGCGTTGCTAGGGGGACTAACACCGGGGAGCTGTTTTTT.

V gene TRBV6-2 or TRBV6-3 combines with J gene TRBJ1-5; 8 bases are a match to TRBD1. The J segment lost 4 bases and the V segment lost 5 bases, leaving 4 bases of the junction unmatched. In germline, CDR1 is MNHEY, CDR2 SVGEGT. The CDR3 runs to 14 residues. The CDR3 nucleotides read TGTGCCAGCAGTCCGGACAGGGAGAATCAGCCCCAGCATTTT. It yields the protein CASSPDRENQPQHF.

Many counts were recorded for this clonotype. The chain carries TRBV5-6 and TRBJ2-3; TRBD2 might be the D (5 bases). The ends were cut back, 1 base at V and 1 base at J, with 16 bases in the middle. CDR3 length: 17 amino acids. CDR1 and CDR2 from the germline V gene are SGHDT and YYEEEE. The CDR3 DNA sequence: TGTGCCAGCAGCTTGTTCTTGGCTAGCCACGGCACAGATACGCAGTATTTT. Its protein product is CASSLFLASHGTDTQYF.

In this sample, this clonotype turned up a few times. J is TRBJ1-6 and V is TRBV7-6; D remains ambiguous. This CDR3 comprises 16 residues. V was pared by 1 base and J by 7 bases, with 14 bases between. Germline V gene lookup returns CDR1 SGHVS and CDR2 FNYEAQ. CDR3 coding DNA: TGTGCCAGCAGCTTAGAGGCGGAGAGCAAGAATTCACCCCTCCACTTT. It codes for CASSLEAESKNSPLHF.

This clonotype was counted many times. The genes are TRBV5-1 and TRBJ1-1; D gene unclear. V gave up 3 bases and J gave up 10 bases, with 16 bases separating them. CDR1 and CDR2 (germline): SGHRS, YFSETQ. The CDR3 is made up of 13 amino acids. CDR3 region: CASSSAGYGRAFF. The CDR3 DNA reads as TGCGCCAGCAGCTCCGCTGGATACGGTCGAGCTTTCTTT.

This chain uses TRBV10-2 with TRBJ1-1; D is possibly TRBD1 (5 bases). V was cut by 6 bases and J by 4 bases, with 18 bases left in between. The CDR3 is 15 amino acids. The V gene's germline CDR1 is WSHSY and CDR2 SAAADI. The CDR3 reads CASRLAGTTGTEAFF. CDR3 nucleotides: TGCGCCAGCAGACTCGCCGGGACTACGGGCACTGAAGCTTTCTTT.

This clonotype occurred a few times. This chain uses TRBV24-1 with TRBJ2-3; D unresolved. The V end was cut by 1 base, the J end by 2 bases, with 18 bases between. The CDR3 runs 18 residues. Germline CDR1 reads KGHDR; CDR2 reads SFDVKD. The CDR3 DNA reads TGTGCCACCAGTGATTTCCCCGGACGTCCGGACGCCACAGATACGCAGTATTTT. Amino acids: CATSDFPGRPDATDTQYF.

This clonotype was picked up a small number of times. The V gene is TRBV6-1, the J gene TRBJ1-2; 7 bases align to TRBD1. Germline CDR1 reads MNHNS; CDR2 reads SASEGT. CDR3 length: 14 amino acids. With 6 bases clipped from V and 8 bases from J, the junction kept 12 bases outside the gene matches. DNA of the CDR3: TGTGCCAGCAGGGAACAGGGGTATTCGGGCGGCTACACCTTC. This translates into CASREQGYSGGYTF.

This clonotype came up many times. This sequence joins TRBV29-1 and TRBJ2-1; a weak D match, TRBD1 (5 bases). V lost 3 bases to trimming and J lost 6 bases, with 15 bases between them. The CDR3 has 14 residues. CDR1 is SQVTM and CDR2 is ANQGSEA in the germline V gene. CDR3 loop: CSVEDRGRFNEQFF. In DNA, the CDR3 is TGCAGCGTTGAGGATAGGGGCCGTTTCAATGAGCAGTTCTTC.

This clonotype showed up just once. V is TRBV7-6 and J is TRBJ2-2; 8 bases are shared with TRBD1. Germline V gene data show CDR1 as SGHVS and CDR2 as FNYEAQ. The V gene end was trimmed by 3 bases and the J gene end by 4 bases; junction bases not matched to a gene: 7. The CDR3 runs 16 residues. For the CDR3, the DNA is TGTGCCAGCAGCTTCGACAGGGGAATGGGCACCGGGGAGCTGTTTTTT. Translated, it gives CASSFDRGMGTGELFF.

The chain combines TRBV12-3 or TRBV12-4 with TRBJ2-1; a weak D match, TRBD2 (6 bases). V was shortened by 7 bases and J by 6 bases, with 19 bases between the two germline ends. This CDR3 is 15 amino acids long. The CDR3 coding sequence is TGTGCCAGCATCCCGCCGGGACTCACCTCCAATGAGCAGTTCTTC. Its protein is CASIPPGLTSNEQFF.

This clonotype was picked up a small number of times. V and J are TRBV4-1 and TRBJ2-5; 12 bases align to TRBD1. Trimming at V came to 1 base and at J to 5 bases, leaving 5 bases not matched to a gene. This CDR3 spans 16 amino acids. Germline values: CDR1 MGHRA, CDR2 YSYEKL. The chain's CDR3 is CASSQGGQGARETQYF. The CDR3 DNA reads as TGCGCCAGCAGCCAAGGGGGACAGGGGGCTAGGGAGACCCAGTACTTC.

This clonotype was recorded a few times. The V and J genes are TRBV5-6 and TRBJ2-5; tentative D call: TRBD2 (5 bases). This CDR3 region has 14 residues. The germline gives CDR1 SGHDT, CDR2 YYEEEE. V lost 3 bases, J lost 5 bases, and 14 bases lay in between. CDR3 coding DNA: TGTGCCAGCAGCTCCGGGATTATCGGGGAGACCCAGTACTTC. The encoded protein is CASSSGIIGETQYF.

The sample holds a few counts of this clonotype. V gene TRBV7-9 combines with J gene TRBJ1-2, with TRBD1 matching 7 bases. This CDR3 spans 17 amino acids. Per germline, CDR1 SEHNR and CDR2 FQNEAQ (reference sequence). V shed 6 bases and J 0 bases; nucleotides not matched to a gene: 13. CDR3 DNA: TGTGCCAGCAGGCTTCTCCGGGACAGAATAACTAACTATGGCTACACCTTC. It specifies CASRLLRDRITNYGYTF.

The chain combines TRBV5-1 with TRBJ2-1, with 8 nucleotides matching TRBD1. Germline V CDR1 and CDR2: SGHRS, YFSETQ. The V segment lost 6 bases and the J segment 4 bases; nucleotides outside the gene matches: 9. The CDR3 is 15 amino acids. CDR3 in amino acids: CASNLRDRSYNEQFF. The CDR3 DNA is TGCGCCAGCAACCTTAGGGACAGGAGTTACAATGAGCAGTTCTTC.

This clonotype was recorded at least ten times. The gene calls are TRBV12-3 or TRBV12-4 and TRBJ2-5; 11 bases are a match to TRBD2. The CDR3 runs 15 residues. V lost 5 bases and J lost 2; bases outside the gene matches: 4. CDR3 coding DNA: TGTGCCAGCAGTGGGGGGACTAGCGGTCAAGAGACCCAGTACTTC. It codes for CASSGGTSGQETQYF.

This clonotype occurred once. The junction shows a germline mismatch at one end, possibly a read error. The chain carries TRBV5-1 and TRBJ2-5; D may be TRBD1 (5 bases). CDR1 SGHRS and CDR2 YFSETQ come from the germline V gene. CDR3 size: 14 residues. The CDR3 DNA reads TGCGCCAGCAGCCCGGACATGGGAAGGCAGACCCAGCACTTC. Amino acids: CASSPDMGRQTQHF. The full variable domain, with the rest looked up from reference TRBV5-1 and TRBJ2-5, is KAGVTQTPRYLIKTRGQQVTLSCSPISGHRSVSWYQQTPGQGLQFLFEYFSETQRNKGNFPGRFSGRQFSNSRSEMNVSTLELGDSALYLCASSPDMGRQTQHFGPGTRLLVL.

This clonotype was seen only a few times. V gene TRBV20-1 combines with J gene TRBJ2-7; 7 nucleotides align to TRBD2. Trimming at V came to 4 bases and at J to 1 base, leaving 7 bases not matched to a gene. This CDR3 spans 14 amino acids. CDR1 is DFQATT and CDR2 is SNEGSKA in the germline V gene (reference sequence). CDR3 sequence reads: CSANSGPGSYEQYF. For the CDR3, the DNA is TGCAGTGCTAATAGCGGGCCCGGGTCCTACGAGCAGTACTTC.

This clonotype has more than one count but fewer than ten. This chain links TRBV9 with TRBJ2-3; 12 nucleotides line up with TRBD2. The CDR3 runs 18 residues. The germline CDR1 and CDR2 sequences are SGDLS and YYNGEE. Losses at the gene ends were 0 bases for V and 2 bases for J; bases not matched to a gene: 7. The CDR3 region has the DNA TGTGCCAGCAGCGTAGCGACTAGCGGGAGTGATTACACAGATACGCAGTATTTT. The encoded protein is CASSVATSGSDYTDTQYF.

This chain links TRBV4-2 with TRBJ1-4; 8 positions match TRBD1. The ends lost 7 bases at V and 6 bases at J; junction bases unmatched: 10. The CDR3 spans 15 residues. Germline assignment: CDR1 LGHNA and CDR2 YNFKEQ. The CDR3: CASKSRGRSDEKLFF. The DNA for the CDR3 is TGTGCCAGCAAAAGCAGGGGGCGTTCGGATGAAAAACTGTTTTTT.